These 10 T cell receptor beta chains were all obtained from the same sample, sequenced in a study of a mutant IDH1 vaccine in newly diagnosed glioma. This sample's time point: week 47, end of study. The vaccine gave 300 ug of a 20-mer mutant IDH1 peptide subcutaneously per dose. Antigens for these TCRs are unknown. Some clones are missing from TCRdb's copy, which holds only in-frame ones; the method was immunoSEQ multiplex PCR. The sample has over 45,000 clones; 75% are singletons. The source material was PBMCs, sampled from a glioma patient whose treatment included an IDH1 peptide vaccine. These receptors were obtained from a man aged 50-59 years with glioma.

The genes are TRBV7-2 and TRBJ1-2; D is unclear. Trimming left V 7 bases short and J 0 bases short, with 18 bases between. The germline CDR1 and CDR2 sequences are SGHTA and FQGNSA. This CDR3 is 16 amino acids long. In DNA, the CDR3 is TGTGCCAGCATCCCGCTCGGGCAGCCTACTAACTATGGCTACACCTTC. Residues: CASIPLGQPTNYGYTF.

The genes are TRBV4-3 and TRBJ2-3; D tentatively fits TRBD1 or TRBD2 (6 bases each). The ends were cut back, 4 bases at V and 7 bases at J, with 21 bases in the middle. Germline CDR1 and CDR2: LGHNA and YSLEER. The CDR3 is made up of 16 amino acids. This chain's CDR3 is CASSRGTSDSKNTQYF. For the CDR3, the DNA is TGCGCCAGCAGCCGCGGGACCTCGGACAGTAAAAATACGCAGTATTTT.

The chain uses TRBV14 and TRBJ2-5; no clear D gene. The V end lost 6 bases, the J end lost 3 bases, and 11 bases lay between the germline ends. This CDR3 is built from 13 residues. In germline, CDR1 is SGHDN, CDR2 FVKESK. The CDR3 coding sequence is TGTGCCAGCAGAGTGGCCCACGAAGAGACCCAGTACTTC. It specifies CASRVAHEETQYF.

The rearrangement links TRBV29-1 to TRBJ2-5; D could derive from TRBD1 or TRBD2 (6 bases each). V lost 4 bases and J 4 bases, leaving 16 bases between the germline ends. The germline CDR1 and CDR2 sequences are SQVTM and ANQGSEA. The CDR3 sequence is 14 residues long. CDR3 nucleotide sequence: TGCAGCGTTGTACGAAGGGGGGCGGTAGAGACCCAGTACTTC. This encodes CSVVRRGAVETQYF. The whole variable domain, remainder taken from reference TRBV29-1 and TRBJ2-5, is SAVISQKPSRDICQRGTSLTIQCQVDSQVTMMFWYRQQPGQSLTLIATANQGSEATYESGFVIDKFPISRPNLTFSTLTVSNMSPEDSSIYLCSVVRRGAVETQYFGPGTRLLVL.

The sample holds one count of this clone. The rearrangement uses TRBV5-5 and TRBJ1-5; TRBD1 matches 7 bases. The CDR3 consists of 16 residues. Germline values: CDR1 SGHKS, CDR2 YYEKEE (reference sequence). V lost 3 bases, J lost 3 bases, and 9 bases stayed unmatched. CDR3 nucleotides: TGTGCCAGCAGCTCCGGGACAGTTAGAAACAATCAGCCCCAGCATTTT. Its protein product is CASSSGTVRNNQPQHF.

The chain combines TRBV28 with TRBJ1-2; perhaps TRBD1 as D (6 bases). This CDR3 contains 13 residues. The ends were cut back, 7 bases at V and 6 bases at J, with 15 bases in the middle. Germline CDR1 reads MDHEN; CDR2 reads SYDVKM. The CDR3 DNA is TGTGCCAGCACCTTAGGGGGGGTCGATGGCTACACCTTC. Its translation: CASTLGGVDGYTF.

This rearrangement joins TRBV30 to TRBJ1-1; 7 bases line up with TRBD1. Trimming at V came to 0 bases and at J to 7 bases, leaving 8 bases not matched to a gene. Germline V gene sequence: CDR1 GTSNPN, CDR2 SVGIG (reference sequence). The CDR3 is 14 residues long. CDR3 sequence reads: CAWSVKGAGLEAFF. In DNA, the CDR3 is TGTGCCTGGAGTGTAAAGGGGGCGGGACTTGAAGCTTTCTTT. The full variable domain, rest sourced from reference TRBV30 and TRBJ1-1, is SQTIHQWPATLVQPVGSPLSLECTVEGTSNPNLYWYRQAAGRGLQLLFYSVGIGQISSEVPQNLSASRPQDRQFILSSKKLLLSDSGFYLCAWSVKGAGLEAFFGQGTRLTVV.

This clone was found once. The chain employs TRBV6-5 and TRBJ2-3; no reliable D call. Trimming removed 2 bases at V and 1 base at J, with 7 bases between. CDR3 size: 14 residues. Germline CDR1 and CDR2: MNHEY and SVGAGI. This chain's CDR3 is CASSYRRGTDTQYF. CDR3 in DNA: TGTGCCAGCAGTTACAGACGGGGCACAGATACGCAGTATTTT.

The gene calls are TRBV9 and TRBJ2-5; possibly TRBD1 or TRBD2 for D (5 bases each). The CDR3 sequence is 14 residues long. Germline assignment: CDR1 SGDLS and CDR2 YYNGEE. Trimming took 2 bases from V and 5 from J, leaving 13 bases between them. CDR3 residues: CASSVRDAVETQYF. CDR3 coding DNA: TGTGCCAGCAGCGTCCGGGACGCTGTGGAGACCCAGTACTTC. The full variable domain, with the rest looked up from reference TRBV9 and TRBJ2-5, is DSGVTQTPKHLITATGQRVTLRCSPRSGDLSVYWYQQSLDQGLQFLIQYYNGEERAKGNILERFSAQQFPDLHSELNLSSLELGDSALYFCASSVRDAVETQYFGPGTRLLVL.

The chain recombines TRBV9 with TRBJ2-1; 8 nucleotides match TRBD2. Trimming at V came to 0 bases and at J to 5 bases, leaving 7 bases not matched to a gene. The CDR3 runs to 16 residues. Germline CDR1 SGDLS, CDR2 YYNGEE. The CDR3 DNA is TGTGCCAGCAGCGTAGAGACTGCGGGGGGAAACAATGAGCAGTTCTTC. Translated, it gives CASSVETAGGNNEQFF.